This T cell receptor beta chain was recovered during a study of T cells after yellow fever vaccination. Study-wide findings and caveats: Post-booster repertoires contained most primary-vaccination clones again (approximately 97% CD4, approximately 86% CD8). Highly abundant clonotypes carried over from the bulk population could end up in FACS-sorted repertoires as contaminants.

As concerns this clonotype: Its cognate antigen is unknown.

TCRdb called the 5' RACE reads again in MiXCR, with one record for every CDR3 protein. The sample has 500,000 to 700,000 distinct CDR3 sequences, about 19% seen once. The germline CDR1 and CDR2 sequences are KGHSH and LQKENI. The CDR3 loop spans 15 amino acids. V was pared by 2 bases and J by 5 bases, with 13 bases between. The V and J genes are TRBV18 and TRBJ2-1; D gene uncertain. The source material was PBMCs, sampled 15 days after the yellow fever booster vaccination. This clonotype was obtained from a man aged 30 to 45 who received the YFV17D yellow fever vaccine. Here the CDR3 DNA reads TGTGCCAGCTCACCAGTGGGTCACTTCGACAATGAGCAGTTCTTC. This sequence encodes CASSPVGHFDNEQFF.